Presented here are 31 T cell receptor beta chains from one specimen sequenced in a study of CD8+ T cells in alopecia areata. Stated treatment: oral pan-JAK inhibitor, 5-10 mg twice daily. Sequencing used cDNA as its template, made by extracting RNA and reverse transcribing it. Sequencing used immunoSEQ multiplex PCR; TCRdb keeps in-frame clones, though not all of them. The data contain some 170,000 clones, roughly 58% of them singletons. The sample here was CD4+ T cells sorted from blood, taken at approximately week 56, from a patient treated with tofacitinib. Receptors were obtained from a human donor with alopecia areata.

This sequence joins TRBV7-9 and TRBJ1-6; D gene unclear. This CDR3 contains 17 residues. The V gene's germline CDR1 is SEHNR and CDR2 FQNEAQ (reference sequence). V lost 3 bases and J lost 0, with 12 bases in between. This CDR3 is CASSFPSTSSYNSPLHF. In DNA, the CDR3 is TGTGCCAGCAGCTTTCCCAGTACGAGCTCCTATAATTCACCCCTCCACTTT. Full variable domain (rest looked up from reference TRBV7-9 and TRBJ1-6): DTGVSQNPRHKITKRGQNVTFRCDPISEHNRLYWYRQTLGQGPEFLTYFQNEAQLEKSRLLSDRFSAERPKGSFSTLEIQRTEQGDSAMYLCASSFPSTSSYNSPLHFGNGTRLTVT.

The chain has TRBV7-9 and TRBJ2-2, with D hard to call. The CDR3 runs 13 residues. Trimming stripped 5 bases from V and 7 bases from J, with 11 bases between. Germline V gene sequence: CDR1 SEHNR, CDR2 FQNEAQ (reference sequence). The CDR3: CASSPHGVGELFF. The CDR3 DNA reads TGTGCCAGCAGCCCACATGGGGTCGGGGAGCTGTTTTTT.

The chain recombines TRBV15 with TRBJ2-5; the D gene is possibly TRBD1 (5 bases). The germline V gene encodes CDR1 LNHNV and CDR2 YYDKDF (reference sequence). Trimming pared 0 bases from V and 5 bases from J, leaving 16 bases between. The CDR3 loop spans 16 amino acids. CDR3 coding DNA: TGTGCCACCAGCAGAGATGCTAGGGGTTTTGTGGAGACCCAGTACTTC. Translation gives CATSRDARGFVETQYF.

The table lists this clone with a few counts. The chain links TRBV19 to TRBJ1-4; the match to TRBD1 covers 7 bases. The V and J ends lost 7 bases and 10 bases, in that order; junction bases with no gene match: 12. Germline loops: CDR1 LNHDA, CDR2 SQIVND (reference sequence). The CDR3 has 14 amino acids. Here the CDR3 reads CASTLTGFGGKLFF. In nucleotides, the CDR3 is TGTGCCAGTACCCTGACAGGGTTTGGCGGAAAACTGTTTTTT. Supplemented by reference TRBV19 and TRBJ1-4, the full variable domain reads DGGITQSPKYLFRKEGQNVTLSCEQNLNHDAMYWYRQDPGQGLRLIYYSQIVNDFQKGDIAEGYSVSREKKESFPLTVTSAQKNPTAFYLCASTLTGFGGKLFFGSGTQLSVL.

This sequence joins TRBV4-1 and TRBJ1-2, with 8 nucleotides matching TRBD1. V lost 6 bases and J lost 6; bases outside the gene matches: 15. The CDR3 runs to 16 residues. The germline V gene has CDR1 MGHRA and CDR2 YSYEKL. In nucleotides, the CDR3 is TGCGCCAGCAGTTCAACTTCCAGGGGGCCTTCGAATGGCTACACCTTC. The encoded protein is CASSSTSRGPSNGYTF.

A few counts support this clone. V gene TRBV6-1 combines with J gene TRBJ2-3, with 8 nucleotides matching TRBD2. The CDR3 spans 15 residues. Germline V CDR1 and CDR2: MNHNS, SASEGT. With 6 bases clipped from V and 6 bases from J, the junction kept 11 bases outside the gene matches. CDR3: CASSSSGGPADTQYF. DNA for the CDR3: TGTGCCAGCAGCTCCAGCGGGGGCCCCGCCGATACGCAGTATTTT.

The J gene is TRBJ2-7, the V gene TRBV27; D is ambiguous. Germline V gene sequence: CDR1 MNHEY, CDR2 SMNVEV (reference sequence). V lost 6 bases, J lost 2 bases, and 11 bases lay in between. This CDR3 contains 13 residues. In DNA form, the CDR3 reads TGTGCCAGCAGATTGGGATTCGCCTACGAGCAGTACTTC. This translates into CASRLGFAYEQYF.

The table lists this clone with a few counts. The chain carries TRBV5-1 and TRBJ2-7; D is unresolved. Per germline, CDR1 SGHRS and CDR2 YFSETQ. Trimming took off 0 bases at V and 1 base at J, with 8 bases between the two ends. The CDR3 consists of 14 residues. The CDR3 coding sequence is TGCGCCAGCAGCTTGGTTGTAGGGTCCTACGAGCAGTACTTC. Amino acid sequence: CASSLVVGSYEQYF.

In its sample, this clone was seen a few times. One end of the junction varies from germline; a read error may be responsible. The CDR3 protein is CASGESLSGAFF. DNA of the CDR3: TGTGCCAGCGGTGAGAGCCTGAGCGGAGCTTTCTTT. The J gene is TRBJ1-1, the V gene TRBV6-1, with D unresolved. CDR1 and CDR2 from the germline V gene are MNHNS and SASEGT. The CDR3 has 12 residues.

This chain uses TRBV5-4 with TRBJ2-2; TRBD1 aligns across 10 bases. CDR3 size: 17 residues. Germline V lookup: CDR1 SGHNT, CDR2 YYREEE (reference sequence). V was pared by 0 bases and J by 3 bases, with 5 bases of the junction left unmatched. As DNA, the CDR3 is TGTGCCAGCAGCTTGGCCATGGGGACAGGGGACACCGGGGAGCTGTTTTTT. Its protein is CASSLAMGTGDTGELFF.

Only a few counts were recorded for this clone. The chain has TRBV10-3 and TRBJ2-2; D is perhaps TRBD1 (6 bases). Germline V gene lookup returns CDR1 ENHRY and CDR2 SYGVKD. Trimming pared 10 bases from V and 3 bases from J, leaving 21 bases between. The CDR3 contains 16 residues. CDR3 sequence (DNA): TGTGCCAGCAAAGGGACACCCAAAGGGGACACCGGGGAGCTGTTTTTT. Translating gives CASKGTPKGDTGELFF.

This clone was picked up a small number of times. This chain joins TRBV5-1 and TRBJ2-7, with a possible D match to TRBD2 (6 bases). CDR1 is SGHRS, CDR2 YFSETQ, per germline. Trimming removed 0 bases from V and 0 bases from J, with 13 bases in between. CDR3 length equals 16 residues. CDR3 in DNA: TGCGCCAGCAGCTTGGATGCTGCGGGGAGCTCCTACGAGCAGTACTTC. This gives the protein CASSLDAAGSSYEQYF.

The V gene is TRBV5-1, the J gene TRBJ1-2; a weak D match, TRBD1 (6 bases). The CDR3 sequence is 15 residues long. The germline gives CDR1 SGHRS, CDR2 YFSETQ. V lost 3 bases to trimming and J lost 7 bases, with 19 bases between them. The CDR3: CASSSDLTGMLGYTF. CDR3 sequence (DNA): TGCGCCAGCAGCTCGGACCTAACAGGGATGCTTGGCTACACCTTC.

The CDR3 DNA reads TGCGCCAGCAGCTTGGGCCGTGGGAACACCGGGGAGCTGTTTTTT. It yields the protein CASSLGRGNTGELFF. The V gene is TRBV5-1, the J gene TRBJ2-2; D gene unclear. V lost 0 bases to trimming and J lost 1 base, with 7 bases between them. Per the germline V gene, CDR1 is SGHRS and CDR2 is YFSETQ. The CDR3 is 15 residues long.

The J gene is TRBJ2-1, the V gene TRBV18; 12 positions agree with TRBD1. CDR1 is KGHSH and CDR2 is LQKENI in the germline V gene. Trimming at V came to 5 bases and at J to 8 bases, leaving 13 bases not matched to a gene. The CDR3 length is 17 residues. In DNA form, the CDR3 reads TGTGCCAGCTCATCCACTGGGACAGGGGGCGTGTGGGATGAGCAGTTCTTC. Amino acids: CASSSTGTGGVWDEQFF.

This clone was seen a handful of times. The CDR3 DNA sequence: TGTGCCAGCAGTCCCCTGGGGGGCGGCTACACCTTC. This gives the protein CASSPLGGGYTF. The J gene is TRBJ1-2, the V gene TRBV6-5; perhaps TRBD1 as D (6 bases). Germline V gene lookup returns CDR1 MNHEY and CDR2 SVGAGI. Trimming removed 5 bases from V and 8 bases from J, with 12 bases in between. The length of the CDR3 is 12 residues.

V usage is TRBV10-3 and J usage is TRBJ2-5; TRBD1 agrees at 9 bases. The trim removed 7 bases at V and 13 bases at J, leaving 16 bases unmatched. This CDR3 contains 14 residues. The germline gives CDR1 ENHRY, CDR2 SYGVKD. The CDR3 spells CAITNTPGQGVAYF. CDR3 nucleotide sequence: TGTGCCATCACCAATACACCGGGACAGGGTGTGGCGTACTTC.

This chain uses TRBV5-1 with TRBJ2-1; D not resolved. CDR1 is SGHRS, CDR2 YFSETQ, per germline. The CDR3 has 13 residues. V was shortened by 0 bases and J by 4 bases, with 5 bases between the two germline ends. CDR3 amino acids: CASSLDRYNEQFF. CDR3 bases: TGCGCCAGCAGCTTGGACAGATACAATGAGCAGTTCTTC.

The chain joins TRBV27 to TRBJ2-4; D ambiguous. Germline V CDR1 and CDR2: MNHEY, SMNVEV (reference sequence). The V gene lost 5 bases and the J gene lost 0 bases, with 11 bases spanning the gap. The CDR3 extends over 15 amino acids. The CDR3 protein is CASSNWAAAKNIQYF. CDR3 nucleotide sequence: TGTGCCAGCAGTAACTGGGCCGCAGCCAAAAACATTCAGTACTTC.

The CDR3 DNA follows: TGTGCCAGCAGTTTATCACAGGGGACTGAAGCTTTCTTT. Amino acid sequence: CASSLSQGTEAFF. The chain has TRBV27 and TRBJ1-1, with 7 bases aligning to TRBD1. J was trimmed by 5 bases and V by 0 bases; bases with no gene match: 0. In germline, CDR1 is MNHEY, CDR2 SMNVEV (reference sequence). The CDR3 length is 13 residues.

The CDR3 region is CASSMASGITDTQYF. In nucleotides, the CDR3 is TGTGCCAGTAGTATGGCTAGCGGAATCACAGATACGCAGTATTTT. The genes are TRBV19 and TRBJ2-3; 7 bases are shared with TRBD2. With V trimmed by 3 bases and J by 2 bases, 5 bases remained unmatched. The CDR3 length is 15 residues. Germline CDR1 is LNHDA and CDR2 is SQIVND (reference sequence).

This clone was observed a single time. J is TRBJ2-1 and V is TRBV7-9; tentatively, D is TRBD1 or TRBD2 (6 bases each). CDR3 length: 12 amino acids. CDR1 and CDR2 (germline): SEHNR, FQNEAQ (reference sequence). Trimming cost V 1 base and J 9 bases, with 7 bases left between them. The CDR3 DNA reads TGTGCCAGCAGCTTAGAGGGGGGTGAGCAGTTCTTC. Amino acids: CASSLEGGEQFF.

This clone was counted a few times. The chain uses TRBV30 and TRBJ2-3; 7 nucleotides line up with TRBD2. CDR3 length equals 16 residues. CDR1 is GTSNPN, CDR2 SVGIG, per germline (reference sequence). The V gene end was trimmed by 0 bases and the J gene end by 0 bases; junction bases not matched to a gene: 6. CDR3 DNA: TGTGCCTGGAGTGTAGGAACTAGCGCAAGCACAGATACGCAGTATTTT. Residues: CAWSVGTSASTDTQYF.

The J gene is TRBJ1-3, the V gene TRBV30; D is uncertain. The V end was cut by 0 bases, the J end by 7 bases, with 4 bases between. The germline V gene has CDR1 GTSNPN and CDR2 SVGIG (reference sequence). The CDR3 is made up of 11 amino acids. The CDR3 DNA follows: TGTGCCTGGAGTGTATTGAACACCATATATTTT. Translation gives CAWSVLNTIYF. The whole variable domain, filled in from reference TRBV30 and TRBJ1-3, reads SQTIHQWPATLVQPVGSPLSLECTVEGTSNPNLYWYRQAAGRGLQLLFYSVGIGQISSEVPQNLSASRPQDRQFILSSKKLLLSDSGFYLCAWSVLNTIYFGEGSWLTVV.

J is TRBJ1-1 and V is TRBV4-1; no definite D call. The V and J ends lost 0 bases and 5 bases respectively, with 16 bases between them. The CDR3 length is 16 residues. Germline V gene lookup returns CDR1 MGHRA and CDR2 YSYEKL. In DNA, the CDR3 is TGCGCCAGCAGCCAAGAACACCTCTATTCGGGGACTGAAGCTTTCTTT. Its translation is CASSQEHLYSGTEAFF.

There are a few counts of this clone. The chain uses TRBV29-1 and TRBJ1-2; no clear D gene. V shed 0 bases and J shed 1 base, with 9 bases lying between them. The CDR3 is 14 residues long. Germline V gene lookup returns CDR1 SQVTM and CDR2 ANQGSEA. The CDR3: CSVEEGWGNYGYTF. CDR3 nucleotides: TGCAGCGTTGAAGAGGGATGGGGTAACTATGGCTACACCTTC.

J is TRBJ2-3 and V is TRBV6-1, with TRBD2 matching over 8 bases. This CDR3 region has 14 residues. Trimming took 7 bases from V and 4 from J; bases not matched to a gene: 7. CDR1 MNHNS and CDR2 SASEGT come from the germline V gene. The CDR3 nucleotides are TGTGCCAGCAAAGCCGCGGGGGGCCCAGATACGCAGTATTTT. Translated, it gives CASKAAGGPDTQYF.

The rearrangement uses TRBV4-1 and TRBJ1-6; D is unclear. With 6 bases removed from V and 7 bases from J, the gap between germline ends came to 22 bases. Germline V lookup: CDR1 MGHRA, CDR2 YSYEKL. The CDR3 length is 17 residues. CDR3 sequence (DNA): TGCGCCAGCAGGAGCTCACCCCTCAAGGGCCCCAATTCACCCCTCCACTTT. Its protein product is CASRSSPLKGPNSPLHF.

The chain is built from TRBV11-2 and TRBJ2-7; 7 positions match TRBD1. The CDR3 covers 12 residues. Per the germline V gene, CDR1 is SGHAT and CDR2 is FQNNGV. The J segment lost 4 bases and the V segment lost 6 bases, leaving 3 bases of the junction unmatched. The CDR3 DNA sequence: TGTGCCAGCAGGACAGGGCTTTACGAGCAGTACTTC. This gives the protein CASRTGLYEQYF.

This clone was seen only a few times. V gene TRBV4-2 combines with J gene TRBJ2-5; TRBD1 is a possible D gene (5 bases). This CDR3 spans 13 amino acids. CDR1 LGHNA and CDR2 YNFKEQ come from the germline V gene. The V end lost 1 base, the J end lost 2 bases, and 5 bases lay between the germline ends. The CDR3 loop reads CASSQGQQETQYF. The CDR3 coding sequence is TGTGCCAGCAGCCAAGGACAGCAAGAGACCCAGTACTTC.

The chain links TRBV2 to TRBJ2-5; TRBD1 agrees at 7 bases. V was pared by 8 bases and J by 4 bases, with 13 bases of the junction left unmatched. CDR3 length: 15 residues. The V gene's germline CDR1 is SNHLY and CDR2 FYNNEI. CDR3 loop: CASVSGRGIRETQYF. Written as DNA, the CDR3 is TGTGCCAGCGTCTCTGGCAGGGGGATTAGAGAGACCCAGTACTTC.